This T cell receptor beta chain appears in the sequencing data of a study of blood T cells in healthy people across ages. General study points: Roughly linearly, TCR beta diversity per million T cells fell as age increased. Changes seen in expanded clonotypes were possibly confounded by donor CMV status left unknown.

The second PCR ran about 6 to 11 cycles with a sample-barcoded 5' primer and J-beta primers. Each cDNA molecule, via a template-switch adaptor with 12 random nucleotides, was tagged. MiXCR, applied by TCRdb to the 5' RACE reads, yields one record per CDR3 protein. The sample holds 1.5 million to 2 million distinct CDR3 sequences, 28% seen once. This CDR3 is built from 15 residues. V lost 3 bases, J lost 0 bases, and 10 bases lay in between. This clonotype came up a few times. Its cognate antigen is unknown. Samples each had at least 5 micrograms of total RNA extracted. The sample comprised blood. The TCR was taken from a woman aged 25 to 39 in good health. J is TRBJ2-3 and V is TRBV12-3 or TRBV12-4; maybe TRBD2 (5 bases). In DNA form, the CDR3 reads TGTGCCAGCAGTTTCAGGCGGGTGAGCACAGATACGCAGTATTTT. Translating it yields CASSFRRVSTDTQYF.